The T cell receptor (beta chain) described here comes from a study of T cell responses to AZD1222 COVID-19 vaccine. Study summary: Doses given second, at about 4 or about 12 weeks, were pooled.

Generated by immunoSEQ multiplex PCR, the TCRdb table keeps only in-frame clones and is missing some. The table includes around 130,000 clones, around nine tenths detected once. Study outcomes and limitations: Donors in the cohort were predominantly white British and more often female, and clonal diversity was possibly underestimated. Receipt of two AZD1222 doses was followed by a rise in Spike-specific TCR breadth and depth. Just a handful of AZD1222 recipients were seropositive at baseline.

As regards this clone: Its matching antigen is unknown.

This TCR derives from an adult in good health. This material consisted of peripheral blood, taken on day 0 of AZD1222 vaccination.

The CDR3 DNA follows: TGTGCCAGCAGCTCTTCCCAACTTAGGGGTACCGGGGAGCTGTTTTTT. Translated: CASSSSQLRGTGELFF. The chain links TRBV7-2 to TRBJ2-2, with D possibly matching TRBD1 (5 bases). Germline CDR1 and CDR2: SGHTA and FQGNSA. This CDR3 region has 16 residues. With 4 bases removed from V and 5 bases from J, the gap between germline ends came to 17 bases.